The present entry profiles one TCR beta chain with its context. This specimen comes from a study of siplizumab effects on memory and regulatory T cells. Clones were read by immunoSEQ multiplex PCR, and TCRdb kept only the in-frame ones, dropping some. The sample contains roughly 100,000 clones, 80% to 95% of which appear only once. The V and J ends lost 7 bases and 0 bases, in that order; junction bases with no gene match: 9. Germline V gene lookup returns CDR1 LNHDA and CDR2 SQIVND (reference sequence). The CDR3 runs 16 residues. The V gene is TRBV19, the J gene TRBJ2-1; 7 nucleotides align to TRBD2. Sequencing used CD8+ T cells sorted from blood. The clonotype was recovered from a human donor in good health. CDR3 in amino acids: CASNTAGVISYNEQFF. The CDR3 coding sequence is TGTGCCAGTAATACGGCGGGAGTTATCTCCTACAATGAGCAGTTCTTC. The full variable domain, in which reference TRBV19 and TRBJ2-1 provide the parts outside the CDR3, is DGGITQSPKYLFRKEGQNVTLSCEQNLNHDAMYWYRQDPGQGLRLIYYSQIVNDFQKGDIAEGYSVSREKKESFPLTVTSAQKNPTAFYLCASNTAGVISYNEQFFGPGTRLTVL.